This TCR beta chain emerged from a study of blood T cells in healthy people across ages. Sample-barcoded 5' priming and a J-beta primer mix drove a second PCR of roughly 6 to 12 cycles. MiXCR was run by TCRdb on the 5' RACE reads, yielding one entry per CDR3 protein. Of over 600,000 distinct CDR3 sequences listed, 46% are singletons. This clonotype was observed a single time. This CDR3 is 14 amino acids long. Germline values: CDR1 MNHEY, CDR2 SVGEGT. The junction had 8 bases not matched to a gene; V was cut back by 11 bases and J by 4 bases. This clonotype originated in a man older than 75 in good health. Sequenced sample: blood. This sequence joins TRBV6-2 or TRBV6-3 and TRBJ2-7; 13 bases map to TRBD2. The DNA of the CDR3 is TGTGCCGGAAAACTAGCGGGAGGGAATTACGAGCAGTACTTC. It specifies CAGKLAGGNYEQYF.